These 15 T cell receptor beta chains were sequenced from one sample in a study of T cell repertoires in cytomegalovirus infection. TCRdb reanalysed the reads using MiXCR and keeps one entry per CDR3 protein. The sample carries fewer than 400,000 distinct CDR3 sequences, approximately 18% recorded once. Material for sequencing was PBMCs. The receptors come from a human donor in good health (CMV status not recorded). Some clones in this sample may be carry-over from other donors' samples.

This clonotype was counted at least ten times. CDR3 region: CASRLFGEQFF. As DNA, the CDR3 is TGTGCCAGCAGGCTCTTCGGTGAGCAGTTCTTC. The genes are TRBV7-9 and TRBJ2-1; no clear D gene. Germline assignment: CDR1 SEHNR and CDR2 FQNEAQ (reference sequence). Trimming stripped 6 bases from V and 9 bases from J, with 9 bases between. The CDR3 totals 11 residues.

This clonotype was seen at least ten times. The V gene is TRBV7-2, the J gene TRBJ2-1; 11 bases match TRBD2. V lost 5 bases to trimming and J lost 7 bases; unmatched junction nucleotides: 7. Germline V gene lookup returns CDR1 SGHTA and CDR2 FQGNSA. CDR3 length: 15 residues. The CDR3 region is CASSISGRARNEQFF. Here the CDR3 DNA reads TGTGCCAGCAGCATTAGCGGGAGGGCTCGTAATGAGCAGTTCTTC.

With regard to this clonotype: This may arise from a read error, as a much more abundant clone is one base away. The chain joins TRBV12-3 or TRBV12-4 to TRBJ1-2; a possible D gene is TRBD1 (6 bases). The ends were cut back, 5 bases at V and 4 bases at J, with 17 bases in the middle. The CDR3 has 15 amino acids. The CDR3 loop is CASSPRTEPPYGYTF. CDR3 nucleotides: TGTGCCAGCAGTCCGAGGACAGAACCACCCTATGGCTACACCTTC.

A few counts support this clonotype. The chain has TRBV10-3 and TRBJ2-1; 8 bases are a match to TRBD2. The J segment lost 2 bases and the V segment lost 8 bases, leaving 14 bases of the junction unmatched. Germline lookup yields CDR1 ENHRY and CDR2 SYGVKD. This CDR3 region has 17 residues. The CDR3 sequence is CAIGPWTSSPTYNEQFF. The CDR3 coding sequence is TGTGCCATCGGACCCTGGACTAGCTCACCAACCTACAATGAGCAGTTCTTC.

The chain is built from TRBV7-8 and TRBJ2-5, with 11 bases identical to TRBD1. The CDR3 is 15 residues long. CDR1 is SGHVS, CDR2 FQNEAQ, per germline. With V trimmed by 3 bases and J by 1 base, 1 base remained unmatched. CDR3 nucleotide sequence: TGTGCCAGCAGCTTCGGGACAGGGGGCCAAGAGACCCAGTACTTC. It specifies CASSFGTGGQETQYF. The full variable domain, in which reference TRBV7-8 and TRBJ2-5 provide the parts outside the CDR3, is GAGVSQSPRYKVAKRGQDVALRCDPISGHVSLFWYQQALGQGPEFLTYFQNEAQLDKSGLPSDRFFAERPEGSVSTLKIQRTQQEDSAVYLCASSFGTGGQETQYFGPGTRLLVL.

This clonotype showed up many times. The chain recombines TRBV19 with TRBJ2-1; the D gene could be TRBD1 or TRBD2 (6 bases each). The CDR3 consists of 12 residues. Germline values: CDR1 LNHDA, CDR2 SQIVND (reference sequence). The germline V and J ends were trimmed by 2 bases and 13 bases, with 12 bases remaining between them. CDR3 protein: CASSIIRGTQFF. Here the CDR3 DNA reads TGTGCCAGTAGTATAATACGGGGGACACAGTTCTTC. The variable domain in full, completed from reference TRBV19 and TRBJ2-1, reads DGGITQSPKYLFRKEGQNVTLSCEQNLNHDAMYWYRQDPGQGLRLIYYSQIVNDFQKGDIAEGYSVSREKKESFPLTVTSAQKNPTAFYLCASSIIRGTQFFGPGTRLTVL.

The table lists this clonotype with a few counts. This rearrangement joins TRBV12-3 or TRBV12-4 to TRBJ2-3, with unresolved D. Deletions cut 6 bases from V and 5 bases from J, with 15 bases between. The CDR3 is 14 amino acids. DNA for the CDR3: TGTGCCAGCAGCCCGCGACAAGGGCAAGATACGCAGTATTTT. It encodes CASSPRQGQDTQYF.

This clonotype is a singleton in its sample. V is TRBV7-2 and J is TRBJ1-3; perhaps TRBD1 as D (5 bases). Trimming cost V 4 bases and J 0 bases, with 10 bases left between them. This CDR3 has 15 residues. Germline-derived CDR1 and CDR2 are SGHTA and FQGNSA. The CDR3 loop reads CASSSQRGSGNTIYF. CDR3 DNA: TGTGCCAGCAGCTCGCAGAGGGGCTCTGGAAACACCATATATTTT.

This clonotype was counted at least ten times. V and J are TRBV7-2 and TRBJ1-5; no reliable D call. CDR3 length: 13 amino acids. V lost 2 bases to trimming and J lost 5 bases, with 7 bases between them. CDR1 is SGHTA and CDR2 is FQGNSA in the germline V gene. In DNA form, the CDR3 reads TGTGCCAGCAGCTTATTGAATTATCAGCCCCAGCATTTT. Its translation is CASSLLNYQPQHF.

This clonotype was recorded at least ten times. The chain carries TRBV4-1 and TRBJ2-7; 10 bases match TRBD2. V lost 3 bases and J lost 2; bases outside the gene matches: 4. This CDR3 region has 15 residues. In germline, CDR1 is MGHRA, CDR2 YSYEKL. Here the CDR3 reads CASSHTSGTTYEQYF. CDR3 nucleotides: TGCGCCAGCAGCCACACTAGCGGGACCACCTACGAGCAGTACTTC.

This clonotype turned up a few times. The genes are TRBV12-3 or TRBV12-4 and TRBJ1-2, with no clear D. Trimming pared 10 bases from V and 2 bases from J, leaving 14 bases between. This CDR3 contains 13 residues. The CDR3 loop reads CATYSLLNYGYTF. The CDR3 coding sequence is TGTGCCACGTATTCGCTACTGAACTATGGCTACACCTTC.

In this sample, this clonotype turned up many times. This chain uses TRBV12-3 or TRBV12-4 with TRBJ1-1, with 11 positions matching TRBD1. Trimming cost V 5 bases and J 5 bases; bases outside gene matches: 7. The CDR3 runs to 15 residues. CDR3 sequence: CASSRTGGGRTEAFF. Here the CDR3 DNA reads TGTGCCAGCAGTAGGACAGGGGGCGGGAGGACTGAAGCTTTCTTT.

The chain employs TRBV19 and TRBJ1-5; no firm D call. V shed 10 bases and J shed 4 bases, with 14 bases lying between them. The CDR3 is 13 residues long. CDR1 and CDR2 from the germline V gene are LNHDA and SQIVND (reference sequence). CDR3 nucleotide sequence: TGTGCCACCCAAGAGGGAGGGAATCAGCCCCAGCATTTT. Protein product: CATQEGGNQPQHF.

In this sample, this clonotype turned up many times. The chain's CDR3 is CASSPGTVLPTDTQYF. Here the CDR3 DNA reads TGTGCCAGCAGCCCCGGGACAGTCTTACCCACGGATACGCAGTATTTT. The rearrangement joins TRBV7-8 to TRBJ2-3; 7 nucleotides agree with TRBD1. CDR3 length equals 16 residues. Germline V gene lookup returns CDR1 SGHVS and CDR2 FQNEAQ. The V gene end was trimmed by 5 bases and the J gene end by 6 bases; junction bases not matched to a gene: 14.

This clonotype was counted between two and nine times. The J gene is TRBJ1-2, the V gene TRBV10-3; TRBD1 aligns across 8 bases. V lost 4 bases to trimming and J lost 8 bases; unmatched junction nucleotides: 6. In germline, CDR1 is ENHRY, CDR2 SYGVKD. There are 13 residues in the CDR3. The CDR3 region is CAISGTGTYGYTF. For the CDR3, the DNA is TGTGCCATCAGTGGGACAGGGACGTACGGCTACACCTTC.